This T cell receptor (beta chain) stems from a study of Tregs in tolerant kidney transplant recipients. The assay was immunoSEQ multiplex PCR, and TCRdb's table has in-frame clones only and misses some. The data contain over 50,000 clones, 83% of them singletons. Trimming shortened V by 6 bases and J by 1 base, and 25 bases separated the two germline ends. CDR3 size: 18 residues. Germline CDR1 is ENHRY and CDR2 is SYGVKD. This rearrangement joins TRBV10-3 to TRBJ2-7; D is undetermined. What was sequenced was CD4+ T cells from blood. The TCR originated in a human donor in good health. The CDR3 bases are TGTGCCATCAGACCTTCGAACCTACGGATACCTTTATCCTACGAGCAGTACTTC. As protein: CAIRPSNLRIPLSYEQYF.